This T cell receptor beta chain emerged from a study of HIV-infected children after antiretroviral therapy interruption. Overall study context: Continuous-treatment samples came from weeks 0, 48 and 150. Whole-study results and caveats: By the end of treatment interruption, naive CD4+ clonality (Gini) increased.

This CDR3 region has 15 residues. Germline V gives CDR1 LNHDA, CDR2 SQIVND (reference sequence). Treatment here: PENTA 11 planned treatment interruption arm or continuous ART arm. Participants had taken at least three-drug ART for at least 24 weeks. Sorting from thawed PBMCs isolated naive CD4+ CD45RA+ CD45RO- T cells. The table lists this clonotype with many counts. Its antigen is currently unknown. The TCR library was built from RNA with a 3' RACE protocol and unique molecular identifiers. TCRdb used MiXCR to reprocess the 3' RACE reads, holding one entry per CDR3 protein. The table includes more than 75,000 distinct CDR3 sequences, 6.9% detected once.

The clonotype originates from a pool of human donors with HIV. The chain carries TRBV19 and TRBJ2-1, with D perhaps TRBD1 or TRBD2 (5 bases each). The sequenced sample was CD45RA+ CD4+ T cells from PBMCs, pooled from several time points, obtained from a donor given antiretroviral therapy, either interrupted or continuous. Indicated subset: naive CD4+ CD45RA+ CD45RO- T cells. The CDR3 region is CVSSIRLGVYAEQFF. CDR3 nucleotide sequence: TGTGTCAGCAGTATACGACTGGGGGTCTATGCTGAGCAGTTCTTC.